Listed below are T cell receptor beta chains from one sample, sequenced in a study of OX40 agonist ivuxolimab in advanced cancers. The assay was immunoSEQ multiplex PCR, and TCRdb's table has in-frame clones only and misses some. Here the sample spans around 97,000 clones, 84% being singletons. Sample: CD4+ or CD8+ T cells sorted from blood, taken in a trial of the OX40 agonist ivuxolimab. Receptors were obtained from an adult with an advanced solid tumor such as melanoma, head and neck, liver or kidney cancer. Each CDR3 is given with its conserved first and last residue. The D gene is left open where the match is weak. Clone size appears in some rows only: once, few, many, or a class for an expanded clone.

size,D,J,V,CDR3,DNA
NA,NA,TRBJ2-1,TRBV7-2,CASRPDRSLSNEQFF,TGTGCCAGCAGGCCAGACAGGTCCCTATCCAATGAGCAGTTCTTC
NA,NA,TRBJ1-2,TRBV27,CATAPSGQGSYGYTF,TGTGCCACCGCCCCGTCGGGGCAGGGGTCCTATGGCTACACCTTC
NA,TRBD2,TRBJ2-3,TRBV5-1,CASSLLGKTSGRSTDTQYF,TGCGCCAGCAGCCTGTTGGGGAAGACTAGCGGGAGGAGCACAGATACGCAGTATTTT
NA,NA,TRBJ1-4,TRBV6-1,CASSEFSEEKLFF,TGTGCCAGCAGTGAATTCTCTGAGGAAAAACTGTTTTTT
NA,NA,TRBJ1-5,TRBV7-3,CASSTGTFSNQPQHF,TGTGCCAGCAGCACCGGGACATTTAGCAATCAGCCCCAGCATTTT
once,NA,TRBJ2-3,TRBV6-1,CASSETLASTDTQYF,TGTGCCAGCAGTGAAACCCTAGCTAGCACAGATACGCAGTATTTT
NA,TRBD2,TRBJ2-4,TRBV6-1,CASKAGGTDIQYF,TGTGCCAGCAAAGCGGGAGGGACGGACATTCAGTACTTC
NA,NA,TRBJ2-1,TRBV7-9,CASSLLKRPYNEQFF,TGTGCCAGCAGCTTATTGAAGCGACCCTACAATGAGCAGTTCTTC
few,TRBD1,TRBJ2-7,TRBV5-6,CASSLGGQAYEQYF,TGTGCCAGCAGCTTAGGAGGACAGGCCTACGAGCAGTACTTC
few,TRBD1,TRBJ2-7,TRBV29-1,CSVEAKSPGQGYEQYF,TGCAGCGTTGAAGCAAAAAGTCCGGGACAGGGGTACGAGCAGTACTTC
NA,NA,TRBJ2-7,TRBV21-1,CASSEVGPYCAGGPSYEQYF,TGTGCCAGCAGCGAGGTAGGGCCTTACTGTGCGGGAGGGCCTAGCTACGAGCAGTACTTC
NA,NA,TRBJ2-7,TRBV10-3,CAISDGTYEQYF,TGTGCCATCAGTGACGGAACCTACGAGCAGTACTTC
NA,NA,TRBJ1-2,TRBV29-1,CSVAPETF,TGCAGCGTTGCGCCAGAGACCTTC
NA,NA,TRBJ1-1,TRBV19,CASSNYRVGVTEAFF,TGTGCCAGTAGTAATTACAGGGTGGGTGTCACTGAAGCTTTCTTT
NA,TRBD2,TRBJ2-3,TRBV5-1,CASSLDSGGVDTQYF,TGCGCCAGCAGCTTGGATAGCGGGGGAGTAGATACGCAGTATTTT
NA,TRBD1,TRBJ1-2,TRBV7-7,CASSPHRTGGDYGYTF,TGTGCCAGCAGCCCCCACCGGACAGGGGGGGACTATGGCTACACCTTC
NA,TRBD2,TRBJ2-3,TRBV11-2,CASSLDPWGRAPDTQYF,TGTGCCAGCAGCTTAGATCCGTGGGGGAGGGCCCCAGATACGCAGTATTTT
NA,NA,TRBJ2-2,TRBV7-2,CASSDNTGELFF,TGTGCCAGCAGCGATAACACCGGGGAGCTGTTTTTT
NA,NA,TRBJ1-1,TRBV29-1,CSVDWGGRTEAFF,TGCAGCGTTGACTGGGGGGGTCGCACTGAAGCTTTCTTT
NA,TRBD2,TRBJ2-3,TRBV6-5,CASSYSSGLPGYTQYF,TGTGCCAGCAGTTACTCCTCGGGACTACCCGGATATACGCAGTATTTT
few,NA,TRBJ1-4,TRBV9,CASSVEGSRNEKLFF,TGTGCCAGCAGCGTAGAGGGTAGTAGAAATGAAAAACTGTTTTTT
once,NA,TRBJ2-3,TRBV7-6,CASSGSSSTDTQYF,TGTGCCAGCAGTGGCAGTTCGAGCACAGATACGCAGTATTTT
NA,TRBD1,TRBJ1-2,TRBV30,CAWSVRAGGNGYTF,TGTGCCTGGAGTGTACGGGCAGGGGGCAATGGCTACACCTTC
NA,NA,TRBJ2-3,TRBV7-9,CASSPHPRNTKLTDTQYF,TGTGCCAGCAGCCCCCACCCAAGGAACACCAAACTTACAGATACGCAGTATTTT
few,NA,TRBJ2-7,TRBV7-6,CASSSGQGTYEQYF,TGTGCCAGCAGCTCCGGGCAGGGTACCTACGAGCAGTACTTC
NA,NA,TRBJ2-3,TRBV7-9,CASSPHTDTQYF,TGTGCCAGCAGCCCTCACACAGATACGCAGTATTTT
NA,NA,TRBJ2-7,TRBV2,CASSVGAPSYEQYF,TGTGCCAGCAGCGTAGGGGCTCCGTCCTACGAGCAGTACTTC
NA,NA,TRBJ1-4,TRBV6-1,CASSDGGSNEKLFF,TGTGCCAGCAGTGATGGGGGGAGTAATGAAAAACTGTTTTTT
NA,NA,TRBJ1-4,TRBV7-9,CASSLPTVNEKLFF,TGTGCCAGCAGCTTACCGACCGTTAATGAAAAACTGTTTTTT
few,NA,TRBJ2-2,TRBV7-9,CASSVTVTGELFF,TGTGCCAGCAGCGTTACAGTCACCGGGGAGCTGTTTTTT
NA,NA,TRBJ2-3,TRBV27,CASSHYPSTDTQYF,TGTGCCAGCAGTCACTACCCTAGCACAGATACGCAGTATTTT
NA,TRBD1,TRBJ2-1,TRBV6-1,CASTAGTGGINEQFF,TGTGCCAGTACGGCCGGGACAGGGGGCATCAATGAGCAGTTCTTC
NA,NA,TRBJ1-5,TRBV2,CASSGQYSNQPQHF,TGTGCCAGCAGCGGACAGTATAGCAATCAGCCCCAGCATTTT
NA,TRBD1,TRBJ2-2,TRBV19,CASSIAHTGERTGELFF,TGTGCCAGTAGTATAGCCCACACAGGGGAGCGCACCGGGGAGCTGTTTTTT
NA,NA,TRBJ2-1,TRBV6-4,CASSDSMGDEQFF,TGTGCCAGCAGTGACTCGATGGGCGATGAGCAGTTCTTC
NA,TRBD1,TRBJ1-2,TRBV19,CASSTRDRAGGYTF,TGTGCCAGTAGTACACGGGACAGGGCTGGGGGCTACACCTTC
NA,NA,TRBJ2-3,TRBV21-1,CASSKASGTDTQYF,TGTGCCAGCAGCAAAGCTAGCGGCACAGATACGCAGTATTTT
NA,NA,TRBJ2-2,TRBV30,CAPPGHFDTGELFF,TGTGCCCCACCGGGACACTTCGACACCGGGGAGCTGTTTTTT
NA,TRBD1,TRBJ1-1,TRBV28,CASSSSGQGHGAFF,TGTGCCAGCAGTTCATCGGGACAGGGGCACGGAGCTTTCTTT
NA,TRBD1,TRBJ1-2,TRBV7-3,CASSLDRAYGYTF,TGTGCCAGCAGCCTCGACAGGGCCTATGGCTACACCTTC
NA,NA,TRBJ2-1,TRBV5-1,CASSLGSVSYNEQFF,TGCGCCAGCAGCTTGGGTAGCGTCTCCTACAATGAGCAGTTCTTC
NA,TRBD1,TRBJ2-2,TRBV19,CASGDRGYTGELFF,TGTGCCAGTGGTGACAGGGGGTACACCGGGGAGCTGTTTTTT
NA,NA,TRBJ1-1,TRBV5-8,CASSPSLGVPTGYPFF,TGTGCCAGCAGCCCATCCCTTGGGGTTCCGACAGGTTATCCTTTCTTT
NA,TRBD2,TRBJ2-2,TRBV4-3,CASSQVTSGGAPRELFF,TGCGCCAGCAGCCAAGTAACTAGCGGGGGGGCCCCACGGGAGCTGTTTTTT
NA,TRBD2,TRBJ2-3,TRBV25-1,CASSTSGASTDTQYF,TGTGCCTCTTCGACTAGCGGGGCAAGCACAGATACGCAGTATTTT
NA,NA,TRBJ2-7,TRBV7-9,CASRLGGEQYF,TGTGCCAGCAGACTAGGAGGCGAGCAGTACTTC
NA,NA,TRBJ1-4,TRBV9,CASSAPNSNEKLFF,TGTGCCAGCAGCGCCCCTAACTCTAATGAAAAACTGTTTTTT
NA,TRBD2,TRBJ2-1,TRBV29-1,CSAGLAGAGEQFF,TGCAGCGCTGGACTAGCGGGAGCGGGTGAGCAGTTCTTC
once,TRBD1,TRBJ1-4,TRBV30,CAWRGGQATNEKLFF,TGTGCCTGGAGGGGTGGACAGGCAACTAATGAAAAACTGTTTTTT
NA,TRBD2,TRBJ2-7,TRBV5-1,CASSSTVREDEQYF,TGCGCCAGCAGCTCAACCGTACGGGAGGACGAGCAGTACTTC
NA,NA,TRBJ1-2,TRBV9,CASSLSGGGNYGYTF,TGTGCCAGCAGCCTCTCCGGAGGGGGTAACTATGGCTACACCTTC
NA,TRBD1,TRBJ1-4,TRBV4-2,CASSQGQEGAARSLFF,TGTGCCAGCAGCCAAGGTCAGGAGGGGGCAGCTCGGTCTCTGTTTTTT
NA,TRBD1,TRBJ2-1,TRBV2,CASSTQGVEQFF,TGTGCCAGCAGTACACAGGGGGTTGAGCAGTTCTTC
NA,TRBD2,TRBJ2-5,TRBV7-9,CASSFRGRAPETQYF,TGTGCCAGCAGCTTTCGCGGGAGGGCTCCAGAGACCCAGTACTTC
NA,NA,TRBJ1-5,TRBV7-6,CASSLAPNQPQHF,TGTGCCAGCAGCTTAGCCCCTAATCAGCCCCAGCATTTT
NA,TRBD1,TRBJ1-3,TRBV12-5,CASGLGTGSGNTIYF,TGTGCTAGTGGTTTGGGGACAGGGTCTGGAAACACCATATATTTT
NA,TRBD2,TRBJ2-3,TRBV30,CAWAGTIKDTQYF,TGTGCCTGGGCCGGGACTATAAAAGATACGCAGTATTTT
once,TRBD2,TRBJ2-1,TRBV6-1,CASSKLAGADEQFF,TGTGCCAGCTCCAAGCTAGCGGGGGCCGATGAGCAGTTCTTC
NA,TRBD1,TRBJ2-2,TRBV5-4,CASSWDRYNTGELFF,TGTGCCAGCAGTTGGGACAGATATAACACCGGGGAGCTGTTTTTT